The 29 T cell receptor beta chains below all came from one sample that was sequenced in a study of blood T cell repertoires in COVID-19. TCRdb's copy holds only in-frame clones and misses some; the assay was immunoSEQ multiplex PCR. The sample lists some 220,000 clones, around 82% occurring once. Material for sequencing was peripheral blood. All receptors come from a woman aged 65 to 85 with acute or convalescent COVID-19.

This clone appeared a few times. J is TRBJ1-2 and V is TRBV4-1; a possible D gene is TRBD1 (6 bases). CDR1 is MGHRA and CDR2 is YSYEKL in the germline V gene. This CDR3 spans 14 amino acids. Between the trimmed V and J ends, which lost 0 bases and 8 bases, there was a span of 13 bases. Here the CDR3 reads CASSQDSGGWGYTF. DNA of the CDR3: TGCGCCAGCAGCCAAGATTCGGGGGGCTGGGGCTACACCTTC.

The chain combines TRBV12-5 with TRBJ1-2; D perhaps matches TRBD1 (6 bases). With 4 bases removed from V and 8 bases from J, the gap between germline ends came to 20 bases. CDR3 size: 15 residues. Germline V CDR1 and CDR2: LGHNT, FRNRAP. CDR3 DNA sequence: TGTGCTAGTGGTTCACGACTCCGGGACATCTTCGGCTACACCTTC. Translated: CASGSRLRDIFGYTF.

The rearrangement uses TRBV6-5 and TRBJ1-1; D may be TRBD1 (5 bases). In germline, CDR1 is MNHEY, CDR2 SVGAGI. This CDR3 is built from 14 residues. V lost 3 bases, J lost 7 bases, and 15 bases lay in between. CDR3 nucleotide sequence: TGTGCCAGCAGTTATGATTTGACAGCTAGTGAAGCTTTCTTT. Amino acids: CASSYDLTASEAFF.

V gene TRBV15 combines with J gene TRBJ1-1; D gene uncertain. The CDR3 contains 17 residues. Germline loops: CDR1 LNHNV, CDR2 YYDKDF (reference sequence). Trimming shortened V by 0 bases and J by 0 bases, and 14 bases separated the two germline ends. The CDR3 nucleotides are TGTGCCACCAGCAGAGAATATTCGCGGTTCTTGAACACTGAAGCTTTCTTT. This sequence encodes CATSREYSRFLNTEAFF.

V gene TRBV2 combines with J gene TRBJ2-6, with TRBD1 identical over 9 bases. V was clipped by 8 bases and J by 2 bases; unmatched bases: 13. Germline CDR1 and CDR2: SNHLY and FYNNEI. The CDR3 is made up of 18 amino acids. In DNA, the CDR3 is TGTGCCAGCCCCCCCCCGGGACAGGGTTCTCCTGGGGCCAACGTCCTGACTTTC. Translating gives CASPPPGQGSPGANVLTF.

The gene calls are TRBV11-3 and TRBJ1-6; 7 bases match TRBD1. V lost 4 bases, J lost 7 bases, and 7 bases stayed unmatched. CDR3 length equals 15 residues. Germline values: CDR1 SGHNT, CDR2 YENEEA. This chain's CDR3 is CASSSNRGENSPLHF. In DNA, the CDR3 is TGTGCCAGCAGCTCAAACAGGGGCGAAAATTCACCCCTCCACTTT.

The rearrangement uses TRBV4-3 and TRBJ2-2, with 8 bases matching TRBD2. The V gene end was trimmed by 0 bases and the J gene end by 3 bases; junction bases not matched to a gene: 9. This CDR3 is built from 18 residues. Looked up from germline, CDR1 is LGHNA and CDR2 is YSLEER. CDR3 coding DNA: TGCGCCAGCAGCCAAGATGCGGGGGGAGGCGGATACACCGGGGAGCTGTTTTTT. Translated: CASSQDAGGGGYTGELFF.

This chain links TRBV6-6 with TRBJ1-6; TRBD1 is a possible D gene (5 bases). Germline CDR1 is MNHNY and CDR2 is SVGAGI (reference sequence). With 0 bases removed from V and 5 bases from J, the gap between germline ends came to 11 bases. The CDR3 runs to 16 residues. This CDR3 is CASSYSGGGDNSPLHF. The DNA for the CDR3 is TGTGCCAGCAGTTACTCGGGGGGGGGTGATAATTCACCCCTCCACTTT.

V gene TRBV4-3 combines with J gene TRBJ2-5; TRBD2 matches at 7 bases. J was trimmed by 2 bases and V by 4 bases; bases with no gene match: 7. The CDR3 covers 15 residues. Germline values: CDR1 LGHNA, CDR2 YSLEER. The CDR3, as DNA: TGCGCCAGCAGCCGGACGGGGGGACCACAAGAGACCCAGTACTTC. This codes for CASSRTGGPQETQYF.

This chain links TRBV29-1 with TRBJ2-1; 10 bases are shared with TRBD2. Germline V lookup: CDR1 SQVTM, CDR2 ANQGSEA. V lost 4 bases and J lost 7; bases outside the gene matches: 7. The CDR3 covers 14 residues. CDR3: CSVVDSGGPNEQFF. CDR3 DNA: TGCAGCGTTGTGGATAGCGGGGGGCCTAATGAGCAGTTCTTC.

The chain combines TRBV19 with TRBJ2-7; 9 bases are shared with TRBD1. Germline V gene sequence: CDR1 LNHDA, CDR2 SQIVND (reference sequence). The trim removed 6 bases at V and 4 bases at J, leaving 7 bases unmatched. CDR3 length: 14 residues. The CDR3 coding sequence is TGTGCCAGTAGCCGGACCGGGACAGGGTACGAGCAGTACTTC. This encodes CASSRTGTGYEQYF. The full variable domain, in which reference TRBV19 and TRBJ2-7 provide the parts outside the CDR3, is DGGITQSPKYLFRKEGQNVTLSCEQNLNHDAMYWYRQDPGQGLRLIYYSQIVNDFQKGDIAEGYSVSREKKESFPLTVTSAQKNPTAFYLCASSRTGTGYEQYFGPGTRLTVT.

V usage is TRBV25-1 and J usage is TRBJ1-2; perhaps TRBD1 as D (5 bases). This CDR3 contains 14 residues. The germline gives CDR1 MGHDK, CDR2 SYGVNS. The V and J ends lost 1 base and 2 bases respectively, with 8 bases between them. This CDR3 reads CASSELGPNYGYTF. The DNA for the CDR3 is TGTGCCAGCAGTGAATTGGGGCCCAACTATGGCTACACCTTC.

The chain has TRBV9 and TRBJ2-1; 8 nucleotides line up with TRBD1. The CDR3 is made up of 15 amino acids. CDR1 and CDR2 (germline): SGDLS, YYNGEE. The trim removed 0 bases at V and 1 base at J, leaving 0 bases unmatched. DNA for the CDR3: TGTGCCAGCAGCGTAGGGACAGGGTCCTACAATGAGCAGTTCTTC. Amino acid sequence: CASSVGTGSYNEQFF.

This rearrangement joins TRBV10-2 to TRBJ2-4; 10 bases fit TRBD2. The CDR3 runs to 17 residues. The V gene end was trimmed by 0 bases and the J gene end by 9 bases; junction bases not matched to a gene: 11. In germline, CDR1 is WSHSY, CDR2 SAAADI. The CDR3 loop reads CASSESPLAGAQGIQYF. The CDR3 region has the DNA TGCGCCAGCAGTGAGTCCCCCCTAGCGGGGGCCCAAGGCATTCAGTACTTC.

The genes are TRBV24-1 and TRBJ2-1; 15 bases are a match to TRBD2. The CDR3 is 16 amino acids. The ends lost 7 bases at V and 9 bases at J; junction bases unmatched: 9. CDR1 is KGHDR and CDR2 is SFDVKD in the germline V gene. Here the CDR3 DNA reads TGTGCCACCAGCGAGCCTTTGGGACTAGCGGGGGGTGAGCAGTTCTTC. Translation gives CATSEPLGLAGGEQFF.

The chain couples TRBV9 to TRBJ2-5, with D maybe TRBD2 (5 bases). The CDR3 length is 12 residues. The V gene's germline CDR1 is SGDLS and CDR2 YYNGEE. V was cut by 6 bases and J by 5 bases, with 11 bases left in between. The CDR3 is CASTRPGETQYF. The DNA for the CDR3 is TGTGCCAGCACCCGTCCGGGGGAGACCCAGTACTTC.

The chain has TRBV7-9 and TRBJ2-3; 8 nucleotides align to TRBD2. This CDR3 spans 18 amino acids. The germline V gene has CDR1 SEHNR and CDR2 FQNEAQ (reference sequence). V lost 5 bases to trimming and J lost 1 base; unmatched junction nucleotides: 14. The DNA for the CDR3 is TGTGCCAGCAGCCCATTAACCGGGAGCGGGGGACGCACAGATACGCAGTATTTT. Translation gives CASSPLTGSGGRTDTQYF.

J is TRBJ1-2 and V is TRBV5-5, with a weak D call TRBD1 (5 bases). The CDR3 is made up of 13 amino acids. Trimming stripped 0 bases from V and 8 bases from J, with 11 bases between. CDR1 and CDR2 (germline): SGHKS, YYEKEE (reference sequence). Written as DNA, the CDR3 is TGTGCCAGCAGCTTGGCTACAGGTCTAGGCTACACCTTC. Protein sequence: CASSLATGLGYTF.

The J gene is TRBJ2-6, the V gene TRBV9, with unresolved D. Germline V gene sequence: CDR1 SGDLS, CDR2 YYNGEE. This CDR3 contains 14 residues. Trimming took off 4 bases at V and 3 bases at J, with 8 bases between the two ends. The CDR3 here is CASSPPYGANVLTF. The DNA for the CDR3 is TGTGCCAGCAGCCCTCCTTATGGGGCCAACGTCCTGACTTTC.

In its sample, this clone was seen a few times. This chain connects TRBV7-9 to TRBJ1-2, with D possibly matching TRBD1 (5 bases). V was cut by 5 bases and J by 0 bases, with 19 bases left in between. The CDR3 loop spans 17 amino acids. Per the germline V gene, CDR1 is SEHNR and CDR2 is FQNEAQ (reference sequence). CDR3 in DNA: TGTGCCAGCAGCCCCCCCTTCTCGGACACCGCTAACTATGGCTACACCTTC. It is translated as CASSPPFSDTANYGYTF.

This chain uses TRBV6-4 with TRBJ1-6; possible D gene TRBD1, 5 bases. V was shortened by 5 bases and J by 10 bases, with 15 bases between the two germline ends. Germline CDR1 MRHNA, CDR2 SNTAGT. This CDR3 has 14 amino acids. The CDR3 here is CASSWGGVGSPLHF. CDR3 DNA sequence: TGTGCCAGCAGTTGGGGAGGGGTCGGCTCACCCCTCCACTTT.

V is TRBV19 and J is TRBJ2-5; 12 bases fit TRBD1. After removal of 10 bases from V and 1 base from J, the junction contained 10 bases not matched to a gene. This CDR3 spans 16 amino acids. Germline CDR1 is LNHDA and CDR2 is SQIVND (reference sequence). The CDR3 DNA is TGTGCCACGCCCGCACCGGGACAGGGGGCCCAAGAGACCCAGTACTTC. Translation gives CATPAPGQGAQETQYF.

The rearrangement links TRBV5-8 to TRBJ1-5, with a possible D match to TRBD1 (5 bases). The CDR3 length is 14 residues. The germline gives CDR1 SGHTS, CDR2 YDEGEE. Trimming cost V 1 base and J 5 bases, with 10 bases left between them. CDR3 region: CASSLWQGDQPQHF. The CDR3 nucleotides read TGTGCCAGCAGCTTGTGGCAGGGCGATCAGCCCCAGCATTTT.

The chain employs TRBV27 and TRBJ2-3; possible D gene TRBD2, 6 bases. This CDR3 contains 13 residues. V was trimmed by 3 bases and J by 9 bases, leaving 13 bases between them. Germline CDR1 MNHEY, CDR2 SMNVEV (reference sequence). CDR3 nucleotide sequence: TGTGCCAGCAGTTTTGCCGGCCGGGGGACGCAGTATTTT. Translating it yields CASSFAGRGTQYF.

The V and J genes are TRBV19 and TRBJ2-5; a weak D match, TRBD2 (7 bases). Trimming stripped 7 bases from V and 0 bases from J, with 24 bases between. The germline gives CDR1 LNHDA, CDR2 SQIVND (reference sequence). The CDR3 has 18 amino acids. The DNA of the CDR3 is TGTGCCAGTAAAAACCCTGCGGGGGCCACTTGGTACCAAGAGACCCAGTACTTC. This codes for CASKNPAGATWYQETQYF.

J is TRBJ1-2 and V is TRBV19; 11 nucleotides agree with TRBD1. The V gene's germline CDR1 is LNHDA and CDR2 SQIVND (reference sequence). J gave up 2 bases and V 7 bases, and 18 bases lay outside the gene matches. CDR3 length: 19 amino acids. The DNA for the CDR3 is TGTGCCAGTACCCCGAGAGGGACAGGGGGTCGCGCGGTGAACTATGGCTACACCTTC. This sequence encodes CASTPRGTGGRAVNYGYTF. Complete variable domain (other parts from reference TRBV19 and TRBJ1-2): DGGITQSPKYLFRKEGQNVTLSCEQNLNHDAMYWYRQDPGQGLRLIYYSQIVNDFQKGDIAEGYSVSREKKESFPLTVTSAQKNPTAFYLCASTPRGTGGRAVNYGYTFGSGTRLTVV.

The J gene is TRBJ2-4, the V gene TRBV10-1; 8 bases align to TRBD1. The germline gives CDR1 WNHNN, CDR2 SYGVQD (reference sequence). The J segment lost 11 bases and the V segment lost 1 base, leaving 4 bases of the junction unmatched. The CDR3 totals 13 residues. CDR3 region: CASSELSGGVQYF. In nucleotides, the CDR3 is TGCGCCAGCAGTGAGTTGTCAGGGGGCGTTCAGTACTTC.

V gene TRBV5-1 combines with J gene TRBJ2-2; 8 nucleotides agree with TRBD1. The CDR3 has 17 residues. Germline V gene lookup returns CDR1 SGHRS and CDR2 YFSETQ. Trimming removed 4 bases from V and 4 bases from J; junction bases left unmatched: 12. The DNA for the CDR3 is TGCGCCAGCAGCCCGGAAACCGGGACAGGAGCCACCGGGGAGCTGTTTTTT. This gives the protein CASSPETGTGATGELFF.

The chain joins TRBV5-1 to TRBJ2-5; D is perhaps TRBD2 (6 bases). Germline V gene lookup returns CDR1 SGHRS and CDR2 YFSETQ. There are 14 residues in the CDR3. Trimming shortened V by 6 bases and J by 2 bases, and 14 bases separated the two germline ends. CDR3 region: CASTTSRNQETQYF. The CDR3 region has the DNA TGCGCCAGCACGACTAGTCGAAATCAAGAGACCCAGTACTTC.